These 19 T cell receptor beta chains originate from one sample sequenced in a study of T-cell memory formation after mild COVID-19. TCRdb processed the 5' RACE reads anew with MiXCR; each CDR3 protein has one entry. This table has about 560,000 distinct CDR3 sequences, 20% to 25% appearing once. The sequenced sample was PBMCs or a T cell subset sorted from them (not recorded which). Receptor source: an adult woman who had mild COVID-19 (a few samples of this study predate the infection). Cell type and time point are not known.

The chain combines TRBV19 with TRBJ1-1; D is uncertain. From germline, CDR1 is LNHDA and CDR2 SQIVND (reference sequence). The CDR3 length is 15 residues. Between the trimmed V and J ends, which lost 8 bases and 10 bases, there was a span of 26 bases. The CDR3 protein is CASFESLFGSAAAFF. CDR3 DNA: TGTGCCAGTTTCGAGAGTTTATTCGGTAGTGCTGCAGCTTTCTTT. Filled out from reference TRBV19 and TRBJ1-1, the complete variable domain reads DGGITQSPKYLFRKEGQNVTLSCEQNLNHDAMYWYRQDPGQGLRLIYYSQIVNDFQKGDIAEGYSVSREKKESFPLTVTSAQKNPTAFYLCASFESLFGSAAAFFGQGTRLTVV.

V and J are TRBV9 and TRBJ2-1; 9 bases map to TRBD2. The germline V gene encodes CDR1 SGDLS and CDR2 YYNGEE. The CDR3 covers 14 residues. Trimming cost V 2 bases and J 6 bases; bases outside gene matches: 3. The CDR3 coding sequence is TGTGCCAGCAGCGTTAGCGGGAGAGCCAATGAGCAGTTCTTC. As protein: CASSVSGRANEQFF. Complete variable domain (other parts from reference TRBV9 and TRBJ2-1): DSGVTQTPKHLITATGQRVTLRCSPRSGDLSVYWYQQSLDQGLQFLIQYYNGEERAKGNILERFSAQQFPDLHSELNLSSLELGDSALYFCASSVSGRANEQFFGPGTRLTVL.

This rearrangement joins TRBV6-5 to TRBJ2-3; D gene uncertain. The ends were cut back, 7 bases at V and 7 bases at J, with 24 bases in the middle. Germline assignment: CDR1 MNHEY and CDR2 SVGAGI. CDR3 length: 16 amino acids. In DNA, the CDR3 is TGTGCCAGCACTACACCAGGCTCGGGTGGGATGAATACGCAGTATTTT. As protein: CASTTPGSGGMNTQYF.

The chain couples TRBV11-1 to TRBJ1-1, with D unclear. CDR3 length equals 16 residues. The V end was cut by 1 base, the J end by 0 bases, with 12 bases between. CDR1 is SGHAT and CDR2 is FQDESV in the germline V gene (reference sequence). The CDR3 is CASSLEVPRMNTEAFF. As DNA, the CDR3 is TGTGCCAGCAGCTTAGAGGTACCCCGCATGAACACTGAAGCTTTCTTT.

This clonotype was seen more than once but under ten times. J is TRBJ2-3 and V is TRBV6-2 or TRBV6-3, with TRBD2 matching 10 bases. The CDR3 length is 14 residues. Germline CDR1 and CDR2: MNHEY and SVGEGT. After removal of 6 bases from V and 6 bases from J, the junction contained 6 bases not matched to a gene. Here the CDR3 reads CASSFTSGKDTQYF. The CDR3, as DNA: TGTGCCAGCAGCTTCACTAGCGGGAAGGATACGCAGTATTTT.

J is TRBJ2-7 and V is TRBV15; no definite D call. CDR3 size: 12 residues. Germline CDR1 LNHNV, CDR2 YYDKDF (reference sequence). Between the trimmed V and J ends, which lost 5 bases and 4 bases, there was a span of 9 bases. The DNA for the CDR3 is TGTGCCACCAGCTTAAACGATTACGAGCAGTACTTC. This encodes CATSLNDYEQYF.

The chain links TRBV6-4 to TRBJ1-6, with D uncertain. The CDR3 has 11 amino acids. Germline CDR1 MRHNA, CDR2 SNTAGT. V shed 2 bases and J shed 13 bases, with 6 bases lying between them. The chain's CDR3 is CASSDGGPLHF. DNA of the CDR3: TGTGCCAGCAGTGACGGAGGGCCCCTCCACTTT.

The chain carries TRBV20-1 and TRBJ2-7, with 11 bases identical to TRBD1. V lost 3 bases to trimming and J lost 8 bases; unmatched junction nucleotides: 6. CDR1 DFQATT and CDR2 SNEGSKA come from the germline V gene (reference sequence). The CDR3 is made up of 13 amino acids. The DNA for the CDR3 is TGCAGTGCTAGGGAGGGACAGGGGGATCAGCAGTACTTC. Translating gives CSAREGQGDQQYF.

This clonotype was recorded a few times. The CDR3 DNA follows: TGTGCCAGCTCCCTACAGGGGGAGGTTGAGCAGTTCTTC. Translation: CASSLQGEVEQFF. The genes are TRBV18 and TRBJ2-1; TRBD1 agrees at 8 bases. Trimming took 6 bases from V and 9 from J; bases not matched to a gene: 7. There are 13 residues in the CDR3. Germline CDR1 is KGHSH and CDR2 is LQKENI.

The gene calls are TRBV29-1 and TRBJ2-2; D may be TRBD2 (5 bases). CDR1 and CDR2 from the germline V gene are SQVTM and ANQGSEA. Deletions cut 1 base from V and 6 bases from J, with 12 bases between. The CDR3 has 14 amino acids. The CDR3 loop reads CSVEVEDGSGELFF. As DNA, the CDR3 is TGCAGCGTTGAAGTGGAGGACGGGTCCGGGGAGCTGTTTTTT.

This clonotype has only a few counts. The CDR3 sequence is CASSLDGRVPSYNEQFF. CDR3 bases: TGCGCCAGCAGCTTGGACGGCAGGGTCCCCTCCTACAATGAGCAGTTCTTC. The chain couples TRBV5-1 to TRBJ2-1; a possible D gene is TRBD1 (5 bases). The CDR3 has 17 residues. Germline CDR1 is SGHRS and CDR2 is YFSETQ. The V end was cut by 0 bases, the J end by 0 bases, with 13 bases between.

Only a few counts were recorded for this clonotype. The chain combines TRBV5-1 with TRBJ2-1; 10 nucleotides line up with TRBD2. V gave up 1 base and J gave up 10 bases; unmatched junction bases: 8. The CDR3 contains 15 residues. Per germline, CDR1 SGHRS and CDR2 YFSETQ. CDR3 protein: CASSLRTSGGEEQFF. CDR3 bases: TGCGCCAGCAGCTTGAGGACTAGCGGAGGTGAGGAGCAGTTCTTC.

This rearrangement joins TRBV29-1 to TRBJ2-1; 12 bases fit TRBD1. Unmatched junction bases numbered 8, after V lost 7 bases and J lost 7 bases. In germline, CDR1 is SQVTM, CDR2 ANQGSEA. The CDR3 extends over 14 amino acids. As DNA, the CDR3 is TGCAGCGCTCCGGGACAGGGGGCGGGAAATGAGCAGTTCTTC. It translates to CSAPGQGAGNEQFF.

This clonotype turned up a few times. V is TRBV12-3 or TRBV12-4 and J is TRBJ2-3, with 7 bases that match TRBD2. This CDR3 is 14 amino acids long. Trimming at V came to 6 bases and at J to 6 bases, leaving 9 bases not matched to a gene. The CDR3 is CASSGLVKGDTQYF. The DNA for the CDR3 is TGTGCCAGCAGCGGACTAGTAAAAGGGGATACGCAGTATTTT.

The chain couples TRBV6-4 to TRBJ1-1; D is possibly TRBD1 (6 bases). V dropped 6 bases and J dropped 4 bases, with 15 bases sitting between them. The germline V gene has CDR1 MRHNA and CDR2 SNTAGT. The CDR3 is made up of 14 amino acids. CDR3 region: CASRWTGASTEAFF. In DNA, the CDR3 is TGTGCCAGCAGATGGACGGGGGCAAGCACTGAAGCTTTCTTT.

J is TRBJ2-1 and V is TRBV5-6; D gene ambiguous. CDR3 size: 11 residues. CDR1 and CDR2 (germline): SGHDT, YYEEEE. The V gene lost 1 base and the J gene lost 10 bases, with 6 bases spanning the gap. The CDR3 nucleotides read TGTGCCAGCAGCTTGAAGGGCGAGCAGTTCTTC. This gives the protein CASSLKGEQFF.

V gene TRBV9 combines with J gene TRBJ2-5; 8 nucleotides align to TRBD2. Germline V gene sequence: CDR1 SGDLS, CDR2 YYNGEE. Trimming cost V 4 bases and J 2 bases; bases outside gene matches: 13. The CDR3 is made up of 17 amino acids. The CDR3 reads CASSRAAGIAGQETQYF. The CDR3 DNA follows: TGTGCCAGCAGCCGAGCCGCGGGGATAGCGGGGCAAGAGACCCAGTACTTC.

Here the CDR3 DNA reads TGTGCCAGCAGCTCACGAGGGGTGCAAGGCACTGAAGCTTTCTTT. This gives the protein CASSSRGVQGTEAFF. This chain uses TRBV7-2 with TRBJ1-1, with D possibly matching TRBD1 (5 bases). Germline V gene lookup returns CDR1 SGHTA and CDR2 FQGNSA. This CDR3 region has 15 residues. Trimming stripped 4 bases from V and 4 bases from J, with 16 bases between.

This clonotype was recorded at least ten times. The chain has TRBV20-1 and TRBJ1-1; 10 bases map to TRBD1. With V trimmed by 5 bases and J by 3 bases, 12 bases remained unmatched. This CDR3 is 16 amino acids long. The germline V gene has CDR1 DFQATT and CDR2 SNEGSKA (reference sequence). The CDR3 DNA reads TGCAGTGCTTTATACCGGGACAGGGGCTATGACACTGAAGCTTTCTTT. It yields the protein CSALYRDRGYDTEAFF.